One sample yielded the 30 T cell receptor beta chains listed below, sequenced in a study of cytomegalovirus exposure and HLA in healthy donors. A multiplex PCR was run with 60 Vbeta primers and 13 Jbeta primers. Data came from immunoSEQ multiplex PCR; TCRdb stores just in-frame clones and leaves some out. The sample table sets out roughly 31,000 clones. The specimen sequenced was PBMCs. These receptors originate from a young man in good health and CMV-seronegative.

This chain links TRBV14 with TRBJ2-1, with D maybe TRBD2 (7 bases). The CDR3 covers 16 residues. Germline CDR1 is SGHDN and CDR2 is FVKESK. The V and J ends lost 0 bases and 3 bases respectively, with 12 bases between them. The CDR3 loop reads CASSQEWRGRYNEQFF. In DNA, the CDR3 is TGTGCCAGCAGCCAAGAATGGCGGGGGCGCTACAATGAGCAGTTCTTC.

The rearrangement links TRBV5-1 to TRBJ2-7; 7 nucleotides line up with TRBD1. V gave up 5 bases and J gave up 6 bases; unmatched junction bases: 17. This CDR3 comprises 16 residues. Germline V lookup: CDR1 SGHRS, CDR2 YFSETQ. The CDR3 bases are TGCGCCAGCAGAAAGCATACAGGGGCGGTGGGTGCCGAGCAGTACTTC. As protein: CASRKHTGAVGAEQYF.

The rearrangement joins TRBV7-9 to TRBJ1-1; D remains unclear. CDR1 is SEHNR, CDR2 FQNEAQ, per germline (reference sequence). This CDR3 comprises 14 residues. Trimming removed 4 bases at V and 1 base at J, with 10 bases between. CDR3 loop: CASSSYEGNTEAFF. The CDR3 bases are TGTGCCAGCAGCTCCTACGAGGGGAACACTGAAGCTTTCTTT.

The J gene is TRBJ1-1, the V gene TRBV19; 7 bases align to TRBD1. This CDR3 has 14 amino acids. The germline V gene has CDR1 LNHDA and CDR2 SQIVND (reference sequence). Trimming cost V 9 bases and J 1 base; bases outside gene matches: 8. The DNA of the CDR3 is TGTGCCAGCAAGCCGGGACAGCCGAACACTGAAGCTTTCTTT. Encoded protein: CASKPGQPNTEAFF.

The J gene is TRBJ1-2, the V gene TRBV29-1; TRBD1 might be the D (5 bases). With 2 bases removed from V and 7 bases from J, the gap between germline ends came to 20 bases. The CDR3 covers 15 residues. Germline-derived CDR1 and CDR2 are SQVTM and ANQGSEA. CDR3 bases: TGCAGCGTTGAAAGCGCAGGTGCGCAGGGCTTTGGCTACACCTTC. Its protein product is CSVESAGAQGFGYTF. Combining the CDR3 with reference TRBV29-1 and TRBJ1-2 gives the whole variable domain SAVISQKPSRDICQRGTSLTIQCQVDSQVTMMFWYRQQPGQSLTLIATANQGSEATYESGFVIDKFPISRPNLTFSTLTVSNMSPEDSSIYLCSVESAGAQGFGYTFGSGTRLTVV.

The chain employs TRBV6-5 and TRBJ1-1; TRBD1 aligns across 8 bases. This CDR3 is built from 14 residues. V was clipped by 5 bases and J by 6 bases; unmatched bases: 8. Germline CDR1 is MNHEY and CDR2 is SVGAGI. CDR3 sequence (DNA): TGTGCCAGCAGTAGAGGCAGGGGGCTCTCTGAAGCTTTCTTT. This codes for CASSRGRGLSEAFF.

The genes are TRBV7-2 and TRBJ2-1; no clear D. Germline V lookup: CDR1 SGHTA, CDR2 FQGNSA. V was clipped by 4 bases and J by 4 bases, with 14 bases between them. CDR3 length: 15 amino acids. CDR3 in amino acids: CASSSQSSSYNEQFF. CDR3 DNA: TGTGCCAGCAGCTCTCAATCCTCCAGTTACAATGAGCAGTTCTTC.

The chain couples TRBV18 to TRBJ2-7; 8 bases fit TRBD2. The length of the CDR3 is 14 residues. CDR1 KGHSH and CDR2 LQKENI come from the germline V gene. V lost 6 bases to trimming and J lost 2 bases; unmatched junction nucleotides: 6. The CDR3 region has the DNA TGTGCCAGCTCCCCAGCCGGGGGGGCCTACGAGCAGTACTTC. Amino acid sequence: CASSPAGGAYEQYF.

The chain employs TRBV5-6 and TRBJ1-2, with a weak D call TRBD1 (5 bases). CDR1 is SGHDT, CDR2 YYEEEE, per germline. With 3 bases removed from V and 6 bases from J, the gap between germline ends came to 18 bases. The CDR3 totals 15 residues. CDR3 sequence (DNA): TGTGCCAGCAGCTCGGTCGGGGGATTTTTCCATGGCTACACCTTC. Translated: CASSSVGGFFHGYTF.

This chain connects TRBV9 to TRBJ2-3; 12 bases agree with TRBD2. CDR1 SGDLS and CDR2 YYNGEE come from the germline V gene. V was clipped by 4 bases and J by 4 bases; unmatched bases: 7. This CDR3 spans 16 amino acids. The CDR3 DNA follows: TGTGCCAGCAGCCATCGGACTAGCGGGGCTCCAGATACGCAGTATTTT. Its translation is CASSHRTSGAPDTQYF.

The gene calls are TRBV5-5 and TRBJ1-1; D call uncertain. Germline V gene sequence: CDR1 SGHKS, CDR2 YYEKEE (reference sequence). This CDR3 spans 13 amino acids. Trimming stripped 0 bases from V and 1 base from J, with 4 bases between. The DNA for the CDR3 is TGTGCCAGCAGCTTGGACAGGAACACTGAAGCTTTCTTT. Amino acids: CASSLDRNTEAFF.

J is TRBJ2-7 and V is TRBV28; D gene ambiguous. Germline V gives CDR1 MDHEN, CDR2 SYDVKM. The CDR3 sequence is 14 residues long. Trimming took off 3 bases at V and 2 bases at J, with 11 bases between the two ends. DNA for the CDR3: TGTGCCAGCAGTTTCCCCCAGGCCCCCTACGAGCAGTACTTC. Translation gives CASSFPQAPYEQYF. Complete variable domain (other parts from reference TRBV28 and TRBJ2-7): DVKVTQSSRYLVKRTGEKVFLECVQDMDHENMFWYRQDPGLGLRLIYFSYDVKMKEKGDIPEGYSVSREKKERFSLILESASTNQTSMYLCASSFPQAPYEQYFGPGTRLTVT.

The gene calls are TRBV5-1 and TRBJ2-7, with 8 bases aligning to TRBD1. Germline CDR1 reads SGHRS; CDR2 reads YFSETQ. This CDR3 spans 18 amino acids. Trimming took 3 bases from V and 0 from J; bases not matched to a gene: 14. Here the CDR3 DNA reads TGCGCCAGCAGCTCAGCTGGAACGGACAGGGCCATCTCCTACGAGCAGTACTTC. This translates into CASSSAGTDRAISYEQYF. Full variable domain (outside the CDR3, taken from reference TRBV5-1 and TRBJ2-7): KAGVTQTPRYLIKTRGQQVTLSCSPISGHRSVSWYQQTPGQGLQFLFEYFSETQRNKGNFPGRFSGRQFSNSRSEMNVSTLELGDSALYLCASSSAGTDRAISYEQYFGPGTRLTVT.

This rearrangement joins TRBV9 to TRBJ2-2; perhaps TRBD2 as D (5 bases). The CDR3 has 13 residues. The V end was cut by 7 bases, the J end by 5 bases, with 12 bases between. Germline V gives CDR1 SGDLS, CDR2 YYNGEE. CDR3 region: CASSSGPTGELFF. Here the CDR3 DNA reads TGTGCCAGCTCGAGCGGCCCGACCGGGGAGCTGTTTTTT.

The chain couples TRBV5-6 to TRBJ2-1, with 10 bases identical to TRBD2. This CDR3 contains 16 residues. The V gene's germline CDR1 is SGHDT and CDR2 YYEEEE. With 1 base clipped from V and 6 bases from J, the junction kept 7 bases outside the gene matches. For the CDR3, the DNA is TGTGCCAGCAGCTTGCTAGCGGGAGTATCCCGCAATGAGCAGTTCTTC. Translated, it gives CASSLLAGVSRNEQFF.

This chain uses TRBV10-3 with TRBJ1-5; TRBD1 agrees at 8 bases. J gave up 3 bases and V 9 bases, and 7 bases lay outside the gene matches. Per germline, CDR1 ENHRY and CDR2 SYGVKD. The CDR3 loop spans 14 amino acids. The CDR3 DNA is TGTGCCATAAAGACAGGGGACTCCAATCAGCCCCAGCATTTT. This sequence encodes CAIKTGDSNQPQHF.

J is TRBJ2-5 and V is TRBV2; D perhaps matches TRBD1 (5 bases). V was cut by 3 bases and J by 5 bases, with 10 bases left in between. This CDR3 is built from 13 residues. Germline V gene sequence: CDR1 SNHLY, CDR2 FYNNEI. CDR3 sequence (DNA): TGTGCCAGCAGTGATGTGGGGCATGAGACCCAGTACTTC. It yields the protein CASSDVGHETQYF.

Turning to this clone: At one end, the junction sequence differs from germline, possibly due to a read error. The chain carries TRBV19 and TRBJ1-1; tentatively, D is TRBD1 (6 bases). Germline lookup yields CDR1 LNHDA and CDR2 SQIVND (reference sequence). CDR3 length: 19 amino acids. The CDR3 coding sequence is TGTGCCAGTAGTATCTCCTTTGGAGCAGGGGATACGACGAACACTGAAGTTTTCTTT. As protein: CASSISFGAGDTTNTEVFF.

The chain combines TRBV18 with TRBJ2-2, with 8 bases lining up with TRBD1. Looked up from germline, CDR1 is KGHSH and CDR2 is LQKENI. V lost 2 bases and J lost 5; bases outside the gene matches: 4. This CDR3 is 15 amino acids long. CDR3 nucleotide sequence: TGTGCCAGCTCACCAAGTAGACAGGGGACCGGGGAGCTGTTTTTT. It yields the protein CASSPSRQGTGELFF.

This chain links TRBV6-6 with TRBJ1-5; D perhaps matches TRBD1 (5 bases). V was pared by 8 bases and J by 5 bases, with 13 bases between. CDR1 and CDR2 (germline): MNHNY, SVGAGI (reference sequence). CDR3 size: 13 residues. CDR3 protein: CASCAGTHQPQHF. CDR3 bases: TGTGCCAGCTGTGCGGGGACCCATCAGCCCCAGCATTTT.

The V and J genes are TRBV25-1 and TRBJ1-2, with D possibly matching TRBD1 (5 bases). Germline CDR1 and CDR2: MGHDK and SYGVNS. CDR3 length equals 13 residues. V was clipped by 10 bases and J by 4 bases, with 16 bases between them. CDR3 protein: CATELGEGYGYTF. In DNA form, the CDR3 reads TGTGCCACCGAGCTGGGGGAGGGCTATGGCTACACCTTC.

The chain links TRBV30 to TRBJ1-2; no definite D call. CDR3 length: 16 amino acids. Per the germline V gene, CDR1 is GTSNPN and CDR2 is SVGIG (reference sequence). V shed 5 bases and J shed 0 bases, with 19 bases lying between them. In DNA form, the CDR3 reads TGTGCCTGGGATCACACACAGAGATTTCCTAACTATGGCTACACCTTC. Protein: CAWDHTQRFPNYGYTF.

V gene TRBV10-3 combines with J gene TRBJ2-7; 11 nucleotides line up with TRBD2. From germline, CDR1 is ENHRY and CDR2 SYGVKD. J was trimmed by 6 bases and V by 3 bases; bases with no gene match: 7. This CDR3 contains 15 residues. CDR3 residues: CAISDLGLAGGEQYF. CDR3 nucleotides: TGTGCCATCAGTGACCTTGGGCTAGCGGGGGGCGAGCAGTACTTC.

The chain recombines TRBV7-2 with TRBJ2-1; TRBD2 aligns across 15 bases. The CDR3 sequence is 16 residues long. Germline CDR1 reads SGHTA; CDR2 reads FQGNSA. Losses at the gene ends were 1 base for V and 9 bases for J; bases not matched to a gene: 4. CDR3 in DNA: TGTGCCAGCAGCTTAGATTGGACTAGCGGGAGGGGTGAGCAGTTCTTC. Amino acid sequence: CASSLDWTSGRGEQFF.

This sequence joins TRBV4-2 and TRBJ2-3; D is uncertain. V was trimmed by 2 bases and J by 2 bases, leaving 11 bases between them. In germline, CDR1 is LGHNA, CDR2 YNFKEQ. This CDR3 region has 15 residues. CDR3: CASSQNEAATDTQYF. The CDR3 DNA follows: TGTGCCAGCAGCCAAAATGAGGCTGCCACAGATACGCAGTATTTT.

The chain couples TRBV5-1 to TRBJ2-7; a weak D match, TRBD2 (7 bases). The germline V gene encodes CDR1 SGHRS and CDR2 YFSETQ. CDR3 length: 15 residues. V was clipped by 1 base and J by 6 bases, with 17 bases between them. The CDR3 protein is CASSLFSGGLGEQYF. The DNA for the CDR3 is TGCGCCAGCAGCTTGTTTTCCGGGGGGCTCGGCGAGCAGTACTTC. The full variable domain, in which reference TRBV5-1 and TRBJ2-7 provide the parts outside the CDR3, is KAGVTQTPRYLIKTRGQQVTLSCSPISGHRSVSWYQQTPGQGLQFLFEYFSETQRNKGNFPGRFSGRQFSNSRSEMNVSTLELGDSALYLCASSLFSGGLGEQYFGPGTRLTVT.

The V gene is TRBV18, the J gene TRBJ2-2, with TRBD1 identical over 7 bases. V shed 1 base, J shed 7 bases, and the junction held 3 bases outside the gene matches. CDR1 and CDR2 (germline): KGHSH, LQKENI. The CDR3 has 14 amino acids. Written as DNA, the CDR3 is TGTGCCAGCTCACCACAGGGGGCGATCGGGGAGCTGTTTTTT. As protein: CASSPQGAIGELFF.

The chain couples TRBV4-3 to TRBJ2-3; 11 bases map to TRBD2. CDR1 and CDR2 (germline): LGHNA, YSLEER. The CDR3 loop spans 16 amino acids. V lost 4 bases to trimming and J lost 7 bases; unmatched junction nucleotides: 10. CDR3 DNA: TGCGCCAGCAGCCTCGGGACTAGCGGAACAGGAAATACGCAGTATTTT. This sequence encodes CASSLGTSGTGNTQYF.

In nucleotides, the CDR3 is TGCAGCGTGCGGGGTAATTCCTACAATGAGCAGTTCTTC. Translation gives CSVRGNSYNEQFF. The chain links TRBV29-1 to TRBJ2-1; perhaps TRBD2 as D (6 bases). The germline CDR1 and CDR2 sequences are SQVTM and ANQGSEA. The CDR3 consists of 13 residues. The V end was cut by 6 bases, the J end by 1 base, with 10 bases between.

The chain recombines TRBV2 with TRBJ2-1, with 7 bases that match TRBD1. Germline V CDR1 and CDR2: SNHLY, FYNNEI. The CDR3 is 17 residues long. Trimming took 6 bases from V and 8 from J; bases not matched to a gene: 19. CDR3 nucleotide sequence: TGTGCCAGCAGCTCACCGACAGGGCACTACCAAGGGGATGAGCAGTTCTTC. Its protein product is CASSSPTGHYQGDEQFF. The variable domain in full, with the rest retrieved from reference TRBV2 and TRBJ2-1, is EPEVTQTPSHQVTQMGQEVILRCVPISNHLYFYWYRQILGQKVEFLVSFYNNEISEKSEIFDDQFSVERPDGSNFTLKIRSTKLEDSAMYFCASSSPTGHYQGDEQFFGPGTRLTVL.